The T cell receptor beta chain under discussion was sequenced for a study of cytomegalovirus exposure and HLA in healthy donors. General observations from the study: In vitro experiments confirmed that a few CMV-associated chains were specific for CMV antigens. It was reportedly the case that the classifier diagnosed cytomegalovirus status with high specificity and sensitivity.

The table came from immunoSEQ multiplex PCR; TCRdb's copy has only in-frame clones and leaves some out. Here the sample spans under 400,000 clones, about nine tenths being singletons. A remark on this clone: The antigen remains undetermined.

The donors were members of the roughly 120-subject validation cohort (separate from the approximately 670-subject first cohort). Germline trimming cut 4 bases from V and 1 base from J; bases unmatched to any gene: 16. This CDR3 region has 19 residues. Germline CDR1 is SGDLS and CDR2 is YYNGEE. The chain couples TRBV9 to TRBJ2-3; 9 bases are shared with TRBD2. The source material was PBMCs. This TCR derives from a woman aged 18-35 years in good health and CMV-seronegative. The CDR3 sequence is CASSPMGSGSTFGTDTQYF. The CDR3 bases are TGTGCCAGCAGCCCCATGGGTAGCGGGAGTACTTTCGGCACAGATACGCAGTATTTT.